Each of the 5 T cell receptor beta chains below was sequenced from the same sample in a study of T-cell reconstitution after alpha-beta-depleted transplantation in children. TCRbeta library preparation incorporated unique molecular identifiers. TCRdb re-derived calls from the PCR reads in MiXCR, one entry per CDR3 protein. The sample consists of 490,000 or so distinct CDR3 sequences, about an eighth of them appearing once. Sequencing was performed on PBMCs from the stem cell graft donor, taken from the stem cell graft. All receptors come from a human donor who donated a stem cell graft to a child with combined immunodeficiency.

The sample holds a few counts of this clonotype. The chain employs TRBV18 and TRBJ1-5; D is undetermined. Trimming stripped 6 bases from V and 4 bases from J, with 10 bases between. Germline V gives CDR1 KGHSH, CDR2 LQKENI. This CDR3 comprises 13 residues. The CDR3 DNA follows: TGTGCCAGCTCCCCCGTTTTAAATCAGCCCCAGCATTTT. Translating it yields CASSPVLNQPQHF.

Ten or more counts support this clonotype. The chain recombines TRBV6-1 with TRBJ1-1; a possible D gene is TRBD1 (5 bases). Trimming removed 7 bases at V and 2 bases at J, with 17 bases between. CDR3 length: 15 amino acids. Germline CDR1 and CDR2: MNHNS and SASEGT. CDR3 protein: CASILSPGRNTEAFF. CDR3 coding DNA: TGTGCCAGCATCCTATCTCCGGGGCGCAACACTGAAGCTTTCTTT.

This clonotype was counted ten times or more. J is TRBJ2-3 and V is TRBV4-3; 8 nucleotides align to TRBD2. This CDR3 has 16 amino acids. Looked up from germline, CDR1 is LGHNA and CDR2 is YSLEER. Trimming cost V 0 bases and J 3 bases; bases outside gene matches: 5. CDR3 protein: CASSQDSSGRTDTQYF. CDR3 coding DNA: TGCGCCAGCAGCCAAGACAGCAGCGGGAGAACAGATACGCAGTATTTT.

This clonotype has a handful of counts. The V and J genes are TRBV6-2 or TRBV6-3 and TRBJ1-2, with D uncertain. With 2 bases removed from V and 6 bases from J, the gap between germline ends came to 10 bases. This CDR3 has 13 residues. Germline CDR1 is MNHEY and CDR2 is SVGEGT. As DNA, the CDR3 is TGTGCCAGCAGTTACCTTGAGCGGCATGGCTACACCTTC. Amino acids: CASSYLERHGYTF.

The table lists this clonotype with a few counts. The chain is built from TRBV29-1 and TRBJ1-2; D uncertain. The CDR3 spans 11 residues. The V gene's germline CDR1 is SQVTM and CDR2 ANQGSEA. The ends were cut back, 2 bases at V and 5 bases at J, with 6 bases in the middle. CDR3: CSVENSYGYTF. The DNA of the CDR3 is TGCAGCGTTGAAAATAGTTATGGCTACACCTTC.